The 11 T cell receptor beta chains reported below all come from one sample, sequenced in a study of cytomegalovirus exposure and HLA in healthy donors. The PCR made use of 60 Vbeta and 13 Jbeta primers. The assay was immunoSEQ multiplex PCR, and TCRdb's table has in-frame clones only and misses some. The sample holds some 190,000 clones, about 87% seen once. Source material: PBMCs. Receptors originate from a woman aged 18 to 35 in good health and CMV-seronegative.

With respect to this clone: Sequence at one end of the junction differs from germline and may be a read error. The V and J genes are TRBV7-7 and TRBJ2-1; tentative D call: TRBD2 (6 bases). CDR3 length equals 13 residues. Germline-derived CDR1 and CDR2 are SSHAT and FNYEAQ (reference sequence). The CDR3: CASSLVVSGQQFF. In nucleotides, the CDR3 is TGTGCTAGCAGCTTAGTAGTGAGCGGGCAGCAGTTCTTC.

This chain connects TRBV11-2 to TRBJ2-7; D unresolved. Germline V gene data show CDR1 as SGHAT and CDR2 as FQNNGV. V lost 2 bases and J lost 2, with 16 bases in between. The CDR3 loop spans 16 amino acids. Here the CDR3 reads CASSLSARSFAYEQYF. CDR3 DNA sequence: TGTGCCAGCAGCTTATCTGCCAGGTCATTCGCCTACGAGCAGTACTTC.

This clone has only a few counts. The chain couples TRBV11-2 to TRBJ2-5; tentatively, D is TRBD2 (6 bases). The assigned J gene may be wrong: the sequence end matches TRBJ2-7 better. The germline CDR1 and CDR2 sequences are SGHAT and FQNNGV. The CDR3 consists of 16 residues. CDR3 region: CASSSPSVRSPYEQYF. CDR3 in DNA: TGTGCCAGCAGCTCCCCTAGCGTAAGATCCCCCTACGAGCAGTACTTC.

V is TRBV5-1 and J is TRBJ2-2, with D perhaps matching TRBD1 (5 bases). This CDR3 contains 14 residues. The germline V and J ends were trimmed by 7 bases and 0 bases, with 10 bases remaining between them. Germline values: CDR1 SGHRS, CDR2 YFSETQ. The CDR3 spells CASQVTANTGELFF. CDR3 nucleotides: TGCGCCAGCCAAGTGACAGCGAACACCGGGGAGCTGTTTTTT.

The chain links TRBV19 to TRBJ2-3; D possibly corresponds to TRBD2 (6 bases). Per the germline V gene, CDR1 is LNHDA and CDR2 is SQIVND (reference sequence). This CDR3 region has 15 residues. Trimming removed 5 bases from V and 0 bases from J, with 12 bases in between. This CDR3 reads CASSLSGPSTDTQYF. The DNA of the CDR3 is TGTGCCAGTAGTCTCAGCGGGCCTAGCACAGATACGCAGTATTTT.

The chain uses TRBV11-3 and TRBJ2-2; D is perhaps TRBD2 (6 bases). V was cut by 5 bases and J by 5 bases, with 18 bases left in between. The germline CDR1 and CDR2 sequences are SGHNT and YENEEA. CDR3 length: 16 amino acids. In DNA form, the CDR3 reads TGTGCCAGCAGCCCCCTGGCAGGGAGGAGGACCGGGGAGCTGTTTTTT. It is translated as CASSPLAGRRTGELFF.

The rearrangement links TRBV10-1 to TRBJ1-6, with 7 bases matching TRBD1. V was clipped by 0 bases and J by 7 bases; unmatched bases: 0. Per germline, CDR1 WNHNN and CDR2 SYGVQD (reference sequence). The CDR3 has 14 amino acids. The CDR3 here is CASSESGQNSPLHF. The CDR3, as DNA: TGCGCCAGCAGTGAGTCGGGACAGAATTCACCCCTCCACTTT.

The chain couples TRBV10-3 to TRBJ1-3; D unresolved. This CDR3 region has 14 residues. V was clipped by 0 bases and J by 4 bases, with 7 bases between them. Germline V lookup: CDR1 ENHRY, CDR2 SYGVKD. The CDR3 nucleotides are TGTGCCATCAGTGAGTCGACTGGAGGAAACACCATATATTTT. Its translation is CAISESTGGNTIYF.

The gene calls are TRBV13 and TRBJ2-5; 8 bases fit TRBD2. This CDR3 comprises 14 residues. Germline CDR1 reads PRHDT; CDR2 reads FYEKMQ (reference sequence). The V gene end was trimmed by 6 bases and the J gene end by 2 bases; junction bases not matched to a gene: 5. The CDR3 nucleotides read TGTGCCAGCAGATACGAGCGGGAGCAAGAGACCCAGTACTTC. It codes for CASRYEREQETQYF.

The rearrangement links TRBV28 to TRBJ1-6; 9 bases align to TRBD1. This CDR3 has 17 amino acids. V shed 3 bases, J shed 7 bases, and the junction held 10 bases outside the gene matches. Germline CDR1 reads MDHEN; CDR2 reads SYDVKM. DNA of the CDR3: TGTGCCAGCAGTTTCGGGGACAGGGCCCCTGGAAATTCACCCCTCCACTTT. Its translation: CASSFGDRAPGNSPLHF.

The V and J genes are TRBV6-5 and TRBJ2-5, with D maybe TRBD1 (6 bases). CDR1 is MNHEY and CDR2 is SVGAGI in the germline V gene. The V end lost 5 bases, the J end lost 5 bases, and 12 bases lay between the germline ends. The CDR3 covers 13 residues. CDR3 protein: CASSPTGGETQYF. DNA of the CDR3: TGTGCCAGCAGTCCGACAGGAGGCGAGACCCAGTACTTC.